Listed below are T cell receptor beta chains from one sample, sequenced in a study of blood T cell repertoires in COVID-19. Using immunoSEQ multiplex PCR, the repertoire was profiled, and TCRdb retains in-frame clones only, with some absent. The table has approximately 200,000 clones, 81% seen once. Sequenced input: PBMCs or T cells enriched from blood (not recorded which). The receptor set was obtained from a man aged 40-49 years who had recovered from COVID-19. CDR3s include the opening cysteine and the closing phenylalanine or tryptophan. A D gene is named only where the DNA matches it firmly. The size entry is marked missing in some rows and otherwise reads once, few, many or a size class.

v_call	j_call	d_call	clone_size	cdr3_aa	cdr3_nt
TRBV5-1	TRBJ2-2	TRBD2	-	CASSRGLAGFANTGELFF	TGCGCCAGCAGCAGGGGACTAGCGGGGTTCGCGAACACCGGGGAGCTGTTTTTT
TRBV9	TRBJ2-7	-	few	CASSVEASIREQYF	TGTGCCAGCAGCGTAGAGGCTAGCATCCGCGAGCAGTACTTC
TRBV24-1	TRBJ2-3	-	-	CATSDPYSGGSTGTDTQYF	TGTGCCACCAGTGATCCATATAGTGGGGGGTCTACCGGCACAGATACGCAGTATTTT
TRBV6-5	TRBJ1-1	-	-	CASSYRGNTEAFF	TGTGCCAGCAGTTACCGAGGAAACACTGAAGCTTTCTTT
TRBV2	TRBJ2-1	-	once	CATPLGLKGGEQFF	TGTGCCACCCCCCTAGGGCTAAAAGGGGGTGAGCAGTTCTTC
TRBV11-2	TRBJ1-6	TRBD1	-	CASSLTGGAMGSPLHF	TGTGCCAGCAGCCTGACAGGGGGCGCGATGGGTTCACCCCTCCACTTT
TRBV19	TRBJ2-7	-	-	CASSIGVDEQYF	TGTGCCAGTAGTATAGGAGTGGACGAGCAGTACTTC
TRBV5-1	TRBJ2-5	-	-	CASSPGTYNQETQYF	TGCGCCAGCAGCCCAGGGACATACAACCAAGAGACCCAGTACTTC
TRBV27	TRBJ2-1	-	-	CASSARTIHEQFF	TGTGCCAGCAGTGCCCGGACTATCCATGAGCAGTTCTTC
TRBV5-1	TRBJ1-2	-	-	CASSLRGTGWGYTF	TGCGCCAGCAGCTTGCGTGGTACAGGATGGGGCTACACCTTC
TRBV9	TRBJ1-4	TRBD1	-	CASSAYSGQGSNEKLFF	TGTGCCAGCAGCGCCTATTCCGGACAGGGCTCTAATGAAAAACTGTTTTTT
TRBV15	TRBJ1-6	-	-	CATSRDLFRQGNSPLHF	TGTGCCACCAGCAGAGATCTTTTTCGGCAGGGGAATTCACCCCTCCACTTT
TRBV12-3/TRBV12-4	TRBJ1-2	-	-	CASSLTETYGYTF	TGTGCCAGCAGCCTGACAGAGACCTATGGCTACACCTTC
TRBV9	TRBJ2-7	-	few	CASSAPDSYEQYF	TGTGCCAGCAGCGCCCCGGACAGCTACGAGCAGTACTTC
TRBV18	TRBJ1-1	-	-	CASSRGGTPLEAFF	TGTGCCAGCTCCCGGGGAGGCACGCCGCTTGAAGCTTTCTTT
TRBV7-9	TRBJ1-2	-	-	CASSLEAGQGGGYTF	TGTGCCAGCAGCTTAGAGGCTGGGCAGGGAGGTGGCTACACCTTC
TRBV19	TRBJ2-7	-	few	CASRSTFSYEQYF	TGTGCCAGTAGATCGACATTCTCCTACGAGCAGTACTTC
TRBV6-2/TRBV6-3	TRBJ2-4	-	-	CASSYREELNIQYF	TGTGCCAGCAGTTATAGAGAAGAGCTAAACATTCAGTACTTC
TRBV30	TRBJ1-1	-	-	CAWRKQGGTEAFF	TGTGCCTGGAGGAAACAGGGTGGCACTGAAGCTTTCTTT
TRBV18	TRBJ2-3	-	-	CASSPPVAQGNRGTQYF	TGTGCCAGCTCACCTCCCGTAGCACAGGGAAATCGCGGTACGCAGTATTTT
TRBV12-5	TRBJ2-7	-	once	CASGFFGSYEQYF	TGTGCTAGTGGTTTTTTCGGGTCCTACGAGCAGTACTTC
TRBV5-1	TRBJ1-2	-	-	CASSPGVRGYGYTF	TGCGCCAGCAGCCCCGGGGTACGGGGCTATGGCTACACCTTC
TRBV3-1/TRBV3-2	TRBJ2-1	-	-	CASSQQGGNEQFF	TGTGCCAGCAGCCAGCAGGGGGGCAATGAGCAGTTCTTC
TRBV28	TRBJ2-1	-	-	CASGEGKFSGGLFF	TGTGCCAGCGGTGAGGGAAAATTTAGCGGAGGCCTGTTCTTC
TRBV10-2	TRBJ2-5	TRBD2	-	CASRINLGLAGKETQYF	TGCGCCAGCAGAATCAATCTAGGACTAGCGGGTAAAGAGACCCAGTACTTC
TRBV18	TRBJ1-1	TRBD1	-	CASSARLGQGWAEAFF	TGTGCCAGCTCAGCACGCTTGGGACAGGGCTGGGCTGAAGCTTTCTTT
TRBV10-3	TRBJ2-3	-	-	CAVARSLPGKGTDTQYF	TGTGCCGTAGCCCGCAGTCTGCCTGGAAAAGGCACAGATACGCAGTATTTT
TRBV5-1	TRBJ1-2	TRBD1	-	CASSSQLPGTGEGYTF	TGCGCCAGCAGCTCTCAACTCCCCGGGACAGGGGAAGGCTACACCTTC
TRBV10-1	TRBJ2-2	TRBD2	-	CASSGLAGGLSTGELFF	TGCGCCAGCAGTGGACTAGCGGGGGGGCTCAGCACCGGGGAGCTGTTTTTT
TRBV2	TRBJ1-3	TRBD1	-	CASSKGASGNTIYF	TGTGCCAGCAGTAAGGGGGCCTCAGGAAACACCATATATTTT
TRBV12-5	TRBJ1-1	-	-	CASGRTGNTEAFF	TGTGCTAGTGGTCGTACAGGGAACACTGAAGCTTTCTTT
TRBV5-4	TRBJ2-2	TRBD2	once	CASSPGSGRPGGNTGELFF	TGTGCCAGCAGCCCGGGTAGCGGGAGGCCCGGGGGGAACACCGGGGAGCTGTTTTTT
TRBV19	TRBJ2-7	TRBD2	once	CASSLAGGSSYEQYF	TGTGCCAGTAGTTTAGCGGGGGGGAGCTCCTACGAGCAGTACTTC
TRBV12-3/TRBV12-4	TRBJ2-1	-	-	CASSLGGREQFF	TGTGCCAGCAGTTTAGGGGGGCGTGAGCAGTTCTTC
TRBV3-1/TRBV3-2	TRBJ1-1	-	-	CASSQGTGAFF	TGTGCCAGCAGCCAAGGCACCGGGGCTTTCTTT
TRBV28	TRBJ2-7	-	few	CASRSYPRRVLSSYEQYF	TGTGCCAGCAGATCCTACCCTCGGCGGGTTTTGAGCTCCTACGAGCAGTACTTC
TRBV3-1/TRBV3-2	TRBJ2-3	TRBD1	-	CASRRTTGGGTDTQYF	TGTGCCAGCAGGCGTACGACAGGGGGTGGGACAGATACGCAGTATTTT
TRBV7-9	TRBJ2-3	TRBD2	few	CASSLGSGGTDTQYF	TGTGCCAGCAGCTTAGGGAGCGGGGGCACAGATACGCAGTATTTT
TRBV5-1	TRBJ2-3	TRBD2	once	CASSTSPGGAETDTQYF	TGCGCCAGCAGCACCTCTCCCGGGGGGGCTGAGACAGATACGCAGTATTTT
TRBV12-3/TRBV12-4	TRBJ2-1	-	-	CASSLLLADEQFF	TGTGCCAGCAGTTTATTACTAGCCGATGAGCAGTTCTTC
TRBV15	TRBJ2-7	-	-	CATSREGSGFSYEQYF	TGTGCCACCAGCAGAGAAGGTTCAGGGTTCAGTTACGAGCAGTACTTC
TRBV18	TRBJ2-7	TRBD2	-	CASSLTSAGSSGSYEQYF	TGTGCCAGCTCACTGACTAGCGCAGGCAGTTCCGGATCCTACGAGCAGTACTTC
TRBV12-3/TRBV12-4	TRBJ2-7	-	-	CASSFGLYEQYF	TGTGCCAGCAGTTTCGGACTCTACGAGCAGTACTTC